The rows below give T cell receptor beta chains drawn from one sample of a study of T cell responses to AZD1222 COVID-19 vaccine. Method: immunoSEQ multiplex PCR; TCRdb's copy keeps in-frame clones and lacks some. The data show around 87,000 clones, roughly nine tenths seen once. The sample was peripheral blood, taken 28 days after the second AZD1222 dose. These receptors all stem from an adult who received the AZD1222 COVID-19 vaccine. The CDR3 runs from the conserved cysteine through the conserved F or W. Fields, in order: D gene, clone size, J gene, V gene, CDR3 DNA, CDR3 protein. A D gene is named only where the DNA matches it firmly. Size is stated for part of the rows, as once, few or many counts, or as a class when the clone is expanded.

d_gene: NA
abundance: NA
j_gene: TRBJ2-2
v_gene: TRBV7-9
CDR3nt: TGTGCCAAAAGGGGCGGCACCGGGGAGCTGTTTTTT
CDR3aa: CAKRGGTGELFF

d_gene: NA
abundance: NA
j_gene: TRBJ2-6
v_gene: TRBV2
CDR3nt: TGTGCCAGCAGTGTAGAGGGAGCTGGGGCCAACGTCCTGACTTTC
CDR3aa: CASSVEGAGANVLTF

d_gene: TRBD2
abundance: once
j_gene: TRBJ2-5
v_gene: TRBV30
CDR3nt: TGTGCCTGGACTAGCGGGGAGACCCAGTACTTC
CDR3aa: CAWTSGETQYF

d_gene: TRBD1
abundance: NA
j_gene: TRBJ1-2
v_gene: TRBV18
CDR3nt: TGTGCCGGCTCACCCGCGAGGACTGGACAGGGCCCCTATGGCTACACCTTC
CDR3aa: CAGSPARTGQGPYGYTF

d_gene: NA
abundance: few
j_gene: TRBJ2-5
v_gene: TRBV7-9
CDR3nt: TGTGCCAGCAGCTACCGGCAGGGACAAGAGACCCAGTACTTC
CDR3aa: CASSYRQGQETQYF

d_gene: NA
abundance: NA
j_gene: TRBJ2-7
v_gene: TRBV12-3/TRBV12-4
CDR3nt: TGTGCCAGCAGTCCCCCCAACTCCTACGAGCAGTACTTC
CDR3aa: CASSPPNSYEQYF

d_gene: TRBD1
abundance: NA
j_gene: TRBJ1-2
v_gene: TRBV5-1
CDR3nt: TGCGCCAGCAGCTTGGCCGGGACAGGGGGCGCGGATGGCTACACCTTC
CDR3aa: CASSLAGTGGADGYTF

d_gene: NA
abundance: NA
j_gene: TRBJ2-1
v_gene: TRBV11-3
CDR3nt: TGTGCCAGCAGCCACAAGCAGGGGGGGTTCTACAATGAGCAGTTCTTC
CDR3aa: CASSHKQGGFYNEQFF

d_gene: NA
abundance: NA
j_gene: TRBJ1-1
v_gene: TRBV25-1
CDR3nt: TGTGCCAGCAGTGAACAGGGAGTCATGAACACTGAAGCTTTCTTT
CDR3aa: CASSEQGVMNTEAFF

d_gene: NA
abundance: NA
j_gene: TRBJ1-5
v_gene: TRBV2
CDR3nt: TGTGCCAGCAGGGTATTTCAAGGAGGGGTCAATCAGCCCCAGCATTTT
CDR3aa: CASRVFQGGVNQPQHF

d_gene: NA
abundance: NA
j_gene: TRBJ1-6
v_gene: TRBV3-1/TRBV3-2
CDR3nt: TGTGCCAGCAGCTGGAAGGGACGGGACAATTCACCCCTCCACTTT
CDR3aa: CASSWKGRDNSPLHF

d_gene: NA
abundance: NA
j_gene: TRBJ2-1
v_gene: TRBV18
CDR3nt: TGTGCCAGCTCACGGGAAGCGGACCCCTACAATGAGCAGTTCTTC
CDR3aa: CASSREADPYNEQFF

d_gene: NA
abundance: NA
j_gene: TRBJ2-5
v_gene: TRBV7-2
CDR3nt: TGTGCCAGCAGCTTTACCACGCCTCAAGAGACCCAGTACTTC
CDR3aa: CASSFTTPQETQYF

d_gene: TRBD2
abundance: few
j_gene: TRBJ2-1
v_gene: TRBV6-2/TRBV6-3
CDR3nt: TGTGCCAGCAGTTCTAGCGGGGGGGCCGATGAGCAGTTCTTC
CDR3aa: CASSSSGGADEQFF

d_gene: TRBD2
abundance: NA
j_gene: TRBJ2-2
v_gene: TRBV9
CDR3nt: TGTGCCAGCAGCCAGGGACTAGCGGGGATCTACGCGAACACCGGGGAGCTGTTTTTT
CDR3aa: CASSQGLAGIYANTGELFF

d_gene: NA
abundance: NA
j_gene: TRBJ2-5
v_gene: TRBV7-2
CDR3nt: TGTGCCAGCAGCTGGGGACATACCCAAGAGACCCAGTACTTC
CDR3aa: CASSWGHTQETQYF

d_gene: TRBD2
abundance: once
j_gene: TRBJ2-5
v_gene: TRBV9
CDR3nt: TGTGCCAGCAGCCCCCACTTGCTAGCGGGAGGAGAGACCCAGTACTTC
CDR3aa: CASSPHLLAGGETQYF

d_gene: NA
abundance: NA
j_gene: TRBJ2-7
v_gene: TRBV4-3
CDR3nt: TGCGCCAGCAGCCAAGGGGCAGGGAGGAACGAGCAGTACTTC
CDR3aa: CASSQGAGRNEQYF

d_gene: NA
abundance: NA
j_gene: TRBJ1-1
v_gene: TRBV18
CDR3nt: TGTGCCAGCTCACCGCCGGCCATGGGGGAGGGGGCTTTCTTT
CDR3aa: CASSPPAMGEGAFF

d_gene: NA
abundance: NA
j_gene: TRBJ1-4
v_gene: TRBV4-3
CDR3nt: TGCGCCAGCAGCCAAGAGAGGGAGAATGAAAAACTGTTTTTT
CDR3aa: CASSQERENEKLFF

d_gene: TRBD1
abundance: NA
j_gene: TRBJ1-6
v_gene: TRBV19
CDR3nt: TGTGCCAGTAGTCTCGAGGGGGCTTCCTATAATTCACCCCTCCACTTT
CDR3aa: CASSLEGASYNSPLHF

d_gene: TRBD2
abundance: NA
j_gene: TRBJ2-3
v_gene: TRBV7-9
CDR3nt: TGTGCCAGCAGCGCCCGACTAGCGCCTGCAGATACGCAGTATTTT
CDR3aa: CASSARLAPADTQYF

d_gene: NA
abundance: many
j_gene: TRBJ2-6
v_gene: TRBV10-3
CDR3nt: TGTGCCATCCAAAGCCCACCCTCTGGGGCCAACGTCCTGACTTTC
CDR3aa: CAIQSPPSGANVLTF

d_gene: NA
abundance: NA
j_gene: TRBJ2-2
v_gene: TRBV6-4
CDR3nt: TGTGCCAGCAGTGAGGAGGGGACCTCCACCGGGGAGCTGTTTTTT
CDR3aa: CASSEEGTSTGELFF

d_gene: NA
abundance: NA
j_gene: TRBJ2-4
v_gene: TRBV12-5
CDR3nt: TGTGCTAGTGGAAGACTACCGGAAAACATTCAGTACTTC
CDR3aa: CASGRLPENIQYF